The 4 T cell receptor beta chains given below trace back to one sample, sequenced in a study of Ad26.COV2.S vaccination and SARS-CoV-2 variants. The sample's treatment: around 19 received Ad26.COV2.S at low or high dose, single or two shots; several received placebo; per-sample allocation not given. Repertoires come from day 63 after the first vaccine or placebo injection. Libraries were prepared by immunoSEQ multiplex PCR; TCRdb keeps only in-frame clonotypes and omits some of them. The table includes some 640,000 clones, 89% detected once. The sequencing here drew on peripheral blood, taken in a trial of Ad26.COV2.S vaccine versus placebo. All receptors come from a person between 18 and 65 years old who received the Ad26.COV2.S COVID-19 vaccine or a placebo.

This clone was seen only once. This chain joins TRBV7-2 and TRBJ1-5; D not resolved. V was trimmed by 4 bases and J by 2 bases, leaving 9 bases between them. Germline V gene data show CDR1 as SGHTA and CDR2 as FQGNSA. CDR3 length equals 14 residues. The CDR3 DNA sequence: TGTGCCAGCAGCTACCGGGAGGGCAATCAGCCCCAGCATTTT. Its protein product is CASSYREGNQPQHF. Drawing the rest from reference TRBV7-2 and TRBJ1-5, the complete variable domain is GAGVSQSPSNKVTEKGKDVELRCDPISGHTALYWYRQSLGQGLEFLIYFQGNSAPDKSGLPSDRFSAERTGGSVSTLTIQRTQQEDSAVYLCASSYREGNQPQHFGDGTRLSIL.

With respect to this clone: The sample contains more than one DNA sequence encoding this CDR3. The chain employs TRBV19 and TRBJ1-2; TRBD1 aligns across 10 bases. Germline lookup yields CDR1 LNHDA and CDR2 SQIVND (reference sequence). The length of the CDR3 is 13 residues. The junction had 4 bases not matched to a gene; V was cut back by 5 bases and J by 7 bases. CDR3 bases: TGTGCCAGTAGTTTCCGGGACAGGGGTGGCTACACCTTC. It specifies CASSFRDRGGYTF.

The rearrangement joins TRBV6-5 to TRBJ2-7; D is undetermined. Germline lookup yields CDR1 MNHEY and CDR2 SVGAGI. This CDR3 contains 16 residues. V gave up 0 bases and J gave up 0 bases, with 12 bases separating them. The CDR3 DNA reads TGTGCCAGCAGTTACTCGATTGGCAGGAGCTCCTACGAGCAGTACTTC. Protein sequence: CASSYSIGRSSYEQYF.

The genes are TRBV30 and TRBJ1-1; D not certain. Germline loops: CDR1 GTSNPN, CDR2 SVGIG (reference sequence). This CDR3 spans 12 amino acids. Between the trimmed V and J ends, which lost 5 bases and 4 bases, there was a span of 11 bases. CDR3 coding DNA: TGTGCCTGGGGTAGATTAGGCACTGAAGCTTTCTTT. This translates into CAWGRLGTEAFF.